The 32 T cell receptor beta chains given below trace back to one sample, sequenced in a study of response to subunit inactivated influenza vaccine. Each CDR3 protein is one row after TCRdb ran MiXCR on the RT-PCR reads. The sample has 490,000 or so distinct CDR3 sequences, approximately 7.1% seen once. The sample in question was PBMCs from blood, obtained less than 30 months after vaccination. The receptor set was obtained from a man between 50 and 70 years old who received an inactivated influenza vaccine.

The chain has TRBV4-1 and TRBJ1-5, with D unresolved. V shed 0 bases and J shed 0 bases, with 3 bases lying between them. Per germline, CDR1 MGHRA and CDR2 YSYEKL. The CDR3 spans 14 residues. CDR3 bases: TGCGCCAGCAGCCAAGAGAGTAGCAATCAGCCCCAGCATTTT. Its protein is CASSQESSNQPQHF.

This clonotype was detected ten times or more. The chain uses TRBV10-3 and TRBJ2-1; 11 bases fit TRBD2. The CDR3 loop spans 14 amino acids. Germline values: CDR1 ENHRY, CDR2 SYGVKD. V shed 10 bases and J 7 bases; nucleotides not matched to a gene: 9. This chain's CDR3 is CASMLAGGLNEQFF. As DNA, the CDR3 is TGTGCCAGTATGCTAGCGGGAGGACTGAATGAGCAGTTCTTC.

A few counts support this clonotype. This chain uses TRBV5-6 with TRBJ2-1, with D maybe TRBD2 (7 bases). V lost 0 bases, J lost 8 bases, and 18 bases lay in between. The CDR3 runs 16 residues. The germline CDR1 and CDR2 sequences are SGHDT and YYEEEE. DNA for the CDR3: TGTGCCAGCAGCTTGGTTGGCGGGGGCCAGGTTTATGAGCAGTTCTTC. Amino acid sequence: CASSLVGGGQVYEQFF.

In its sample, this clonotype was seen a few times. This sequence joins TRBV20-1 and TRBJ2-7; 7 nucleotides align to TRBD1. CDR3 size: 15 residues. Unmatched junction bases numbered 5, after V lost 0 bases and J lost 0 bases. Germline V CDR1 and CDR2: DFQATT, SNEGSKA (reference sequence). CDR3 in DNA: TGCAGTGCTAGAGATGTGACAGGGAGCTCCTACGAGCAGTACTTC. Protein sequence: CSARDVTGSSYEQYF.

The V and J genes are TRBV12-3 or TRBV12-4 and TRBJ2-2; 7 bases fit TRBD2. The CDR3 has 15 residues. V lost 3 bases and J lost 4; bases outside the gene matches: 5. The CDR3 nucleotides are TGTGCCAGCAGTTTCTCCCCTAGCGGCACCGGGGAGCTGTTTTTT. It specifies CASSFSPSGTGELFF.

The V call is TRBV4-3, the J call TRBJ2-5; no clear D. Germline values: CDR1 LGHNA, CDR2 YSLEER. With 0 bases removed from V and 1 base from J, the gap between germline ends came to 9 bases. The CDR3 is 15 amino acids. The CDR3 DNA reads as TGCGCCAGCAGCCAAGATGCACTAACCCAAGAGACCCAGTACTTC. This encodes CASSQDALTQETQYF.

This clonotype appeared a few times. The chain recombines TRBV7-3 with TRBJ2-1; either TRBD1 or TRBD2 may fit D (5 bases each). CDR3 length: 13 amino acids. CDR1 is SGHTA and CDR2 is FQGTGA in the germline V gene. Between the trimmed V and J ends, which lost 5 bases and 8 bases, there was a span of 13 bases. Here the CDR3 reads CASSPGTGDEQFF. The DNA of the CDR3 is TGTGCCAGCAGCCCCGGGACCGGGGATGAGCAGTTCTTC.

The chain couples TRBV28 to TRBJ1-5, with D unclear. Trimming took 7 bases from V and 4 from J, leaving 8 bases between them. The CDR3 runs to 12 residues. Germline loops: CDR1 MDHEN, CDR2 SYDVKM. CDR3 in DNA: TGTGCCAGCAAATCGGGGAATCAGCCCCAGCATTTT. Its protein is CASKSGNQPQHF.

This clonotype was detected many times. The chain carries TRBV5-6 and TRBJ2-7; 7 positions agree with TRBD1. Germline values: CDR1 SGHDT, CDR2 YYEEEE. This CDR3 is 13 amino acids long. Trimming cost V 4 bases and J 4 bases; bases outside gene matches: 5. Written as DNA, the CDR3 is TGTGCCAGCAGCCTGGGACAGCTTTACGAGCAGTACTTC. Protein product: CASSLGQLYEQYF.

The rearrangement uses TRBV10-3 and TRBJ2-3; tentative D call: TRBD1 (6 bases). CDR1 and CDR2 from the germline V gene are ENHRY and SYGVKD. The CDR3 is 16 amino acids. V was shortened by 0 bases and J by 1 base, with 11 bases between the two germline ends. CDR3 sequence (DNA): TGTGCCATCAGTGAGTCGACAGGTTCTGGCACAGATACGCAGTATTTT. The encoded protein is CAISESTGSGTDTQYF.

This clonotype was detected only a few times. The rearrangement joins TRBV30 to TRBJ2-7; maybe TRBD1 (6 bases). The CDR3 is 15 amino acids. Germline CDR1 and CDR2: GTSNPN and SVGIG (reference sequence). Trimming removed 1 base from V and 0 bases from J, with 13 bases in between. CDR3 in amino acids: CAWSGRGISSYEQYF. The CDR3 DNA sequence: TGTGCCTGGAGTGGCAGGGGTATCAGCTCCTACGAGCAGTACTTC.

This rearrangement joins TRBV19 to TRBJ1-1, with D uncertain. The CDR3 covers 16 residues. Germline CDR1 and CDR2: LNHDA and SQIVND (reference sequence). V was clipped by 2 bases and J by 4 bases, with 17 bases between them. The CDR3 DNA sequence: TGTGCCAGTAGTATAAAGTTTTGGAGGTTGGGCACTGAAGCTTTCTTT. It translates to CASSIKFWRLGTEAFF.

The chain carries TRBV4-1 and TRBJ2-1; no clear D gene. Between the trimmed V and J ends, which lost 4 bases and 8 bases, there was a span of 12 bases. The CDR3 is made up of 13 amino acids. The germline V gene has CDR1 MGHRA and CDR2 YSYEKL. The CDR3 sequence is CASSLVSADEQFF. DNA of the CDR3: TGCGCCAGCAGCCTGGTTTCGGCGGATGAGCAGTTCTTC.

The chain uses TRBV7-9 and TRBJ2-2, with 12 bases identical to TRBD2. CDR1 and CDR2 from the germline V gene are SEHNR and FQNEAQ (reference sequence). V was pared by 5 bases and J by 4 bases, with 5 bases of the junction left unmatched. This CDR3 spans 16 amino acids. CDR3 amino acids: CASSPPSGGATGELFF. The CDR3 nucleotides are TGTGCCAGCAGCCCGCCTAGCGGGGGGGCCACCGGGGAGCTGTTTTTT.

This clonotype was counted ten times or more. This chain connects TRBV7-2 to TRBJ1-3; possible D gene TRBD1, 6 bases. Germline values: CDR1 SGHTA, CDR2 FQGNSA. This CDR3 spans 17 amino acids. V was trimmed by 5 bases and J by 0 bases, leaving 17 bases between them. DNA of the CDR3: TGTGCCAGCAGCCCGACAGGAGGGGGGAGCTCTGGAAACACCATATATTTT. This sequence encodes CASSPTGGGSSGNTIYF.

This clonotype was found a few times. V and J are TRBV13 and TRBJ2-7; D is possibly TRBD1 (5 bases). The CDR3 covers 14 residues. V lost 5 bases and J 4 bases, leaving 15 bases between the germline ends. In germline, CDR1 is PRHDT, CDR2 FYEKMQ (reference sequence). Written as DNA, the CDR3 is TGTGCCAGCAGCCGCGCAGGGTTCCGGTACGAGCAGTACTTC. This sequence encodes CASSRAGFRYEQYF.

The J gene is TRBJ2-5, the V gene TRBV20-1; perhaps D is TRBD1 or TRBD2 (5 bases each). The V gene's germline CDR1 is DFQATT and CDR2 SNEGSKA (reference sequence). Trimming took off 0 bases at V and 3 bases at J, with 14 bases between the two ends. This CDR3 is 15 amino acids long. CDR3 protein: CSAREGTDAKETQYF. The CDR3 DNA follows: TGCAGTGCTAGAGAGGGGACGGACGCTAAAGAGACCCAGTACTTC.

This clonotype showed up just once. Compared with germline, one end of the junction differs, possibly owing to a read error. The genes are TRBV27 and TRBJ2-1; tentatively, D is TRBD2 (6 bases). The CDR3 length is 15 residues. Germline-derived CDR1 and CDR2 are MNHEY and SMNVEV (reference sequence). The CDR3 nucleotides are TGTGCCAGCAGTGTTGCCGGGACTTTCGTCAATCAGCAGTTCTTC. This sequence encodes CASSVAGTFVNQQFF.

This chain connects TRBV5-1 to TRBJ2-3, with 11 bases lining up with TRBD1. V shed 2 bases and J 1 base; nucleotides not matched to a gene: 9. This CDR3 spans 18 amino acids. Germline V lookup: CDR1 SGHRS, CDR2 YFSETQ. This CDR3 is CASSLRTGGNVGTDTQYF. CDR3 DNA sequence: TGCGCCAGCAGCTTAAGGACAGGGGGCAATGTGGGCACAGATACGCAGTATTTT.

The sample holds a few counts of this clonotype. The chain links TRBV5-5 to TRBJ1-5, with 7 bases lining up with TRBD1. Per germline, CDR1 SGHKS and CDR2 YYEKEE (reference sequence). V lost 4 bases to trimming and J lost 11 bases; unmatched junction nucleotides: 12. The CDR3 is made up of 14 amino acids. CDR3 bases: TGTGCCAGCAGCCCCGAGGGGGCCCGGCGGTCCCAGCATTTT. Translation: CASSPEGARRSQHF. Using reference TRBV5-5 and TRBJ1-5 for the parts outside the CDR3, the full variable domain is DAGVTQSPTHLIKTRGQQVTLRCSPISGHKSVSWYQQVLGQGPQFIFQYYEKEERGRGNFPDRFSARQFPNYSSELNVNALLLGDSALYLCASSPEGARRSQHFGDGTRLSIL.

The CDR3 is CASSFSGVGTQYF. The CDR3, as DNA: TGTGCCAGCAGCTTTAGCGGGGTTGGGACCCAGTACTTC. This chain links TRBV11-2 with TRBJ2-5; 8 bases map to TRBD2. CDR3 length: 13 amino acids. The J segment lost 7 bases and the V segment lost 3 bases, leaving 4 bases of the junction unmatched. CDR1 and CDR2 from the germline V gene are SGHAT and FQNNGV.

At least ten counts were recorded for this clonotype. As DNA, the CDR3 is TGTGCCAGCAGCTTAGAAATAGCGGGGGGGCTTTCGACAGATACGCAGTATTTT. Encoded protein: CASSLEIAGGLSTDTQYF. The rearrangement joins TRBV11-2 to TRBJ2-3; 11 bases agree with TRBD2. The trim removed 0 bases at V and 3 bases at J, leaving 8 bases unmatched. The CDR3 contains 18 residues. Per the germline V gene, CDR1 is SGHAT and CDR2 is FQNNGV.

The V and J genes are TRBV5-6 and TRBJ2-1; 8 bases align to TRBD2. CDR3 size: 16 residues. After removal of 0 bases from V and 8 bases from J, the junction contained 10 bases not matched to a gene. Germline CDR1 and CDR2: SGHDT and YYEEEE. CDR3 residues: CASSLARAGATHEQFF. In DNA form, the CDR3 reads TGTGCCAGCAGCTTGGCAAGAGCGGGAGCCACTCATGAGCAGTTCTTC.

This clonotype has at least ten counts. The chain uses TRBV20-1 and TRBJ2-5, with TRBD2 matching over 8 bases. Unmatched junction bases numbered 4, after V lost 4 bases and J lost 3 bases. Germline CDR1 is DFQATT and CDR2 is SNEGSKA (reference sequence). This CDR3 spans 13 amino acids. DNA of the CDR3: TGCAGTGCTACTCGGGGGGGCGAAGAGACCCAGTACTTC. Its translation: CSATRGGEETQYF.

Ten or more counts support this clonotype. In nucleotides, the CDR3 is TGCAGCGTTGGGAGACTAGCGGACCGGGAGGGGCAGTTCTTC. Translated: CSVGRLADREGQFF. The V call is TRBV29-1, the J call TRBJ2-1, with 9 nucleotides matching TRBD2. With V trimmed by 4 bases and J by 12 bases, 13 bases remained unmatched. Germline-derived CDR1 and CDR2 are SQVTM and ANQGSEA. This CDR3 has 14 amino acids.

There are many counts of this clonotype. This chain joins TRBV15 and TRBJ2-5, with D possibly matching TRBD1 (6 bases). V was trimmed by 1 base and J by 4 bases, leaving 13 bases between them. Germline V gene data show CDR1 as LNHNV and CDR2 as YYDKDF (reference sequence). The CDR3 totals 15 residues. DNA for the CDR3: TGTGCCACCAGCAGAGTCCAGGACAGTGGAGAGACCCAGTACTTC. Protein product: CATSRVQDSGETQYF. Full variable domain (missing parts from reference TRBV15 and TRBJ2-5): DAMVIQNPRYQVTQFGKPVTLSCSQTLNHNVMYWYQQKSSQAPKLLFHYYDKDFNNEADTPDNFQSRRPNTSFCFLDIRSPGLGDTAMYLCATSRVQDSGETQYFGPGTRLLVL.

This clonotype was counted at least ten times. The chain couples TRBV20-1 to TRBJ2-7, with 9 bases aligning to TRBD1. There are 15 residues in the CDR3. V dropped 0 bases and J dropped 0; count of bases not matched to a gene: 3. The germline CDR1 and CDR2 sequences are DFQATT and SNEGSKA (reference sequence). CDR3 in DNA: TGCAGTGCTAGAGACCGGACAGGGGCCTCCTACGAGCAGTACTTC. Protein: CSARDRTGASYEQYF.

In this sample, this clonotype turned up many times. For the CDR3, the DNA is TGTGCCAGCAGGCGACAGGGTACCGGGGAGCTGTTTTTT. It translates to CASRRQGTGELFF. The rearrangement uses TRBV12-3 or TRBV12-4 and TRBJ2-2; 7 nucleotides agree with TRBD1. The length of the CDR3 is 13 residues. V was clipped by 6 bases and J by 5 bases; unmatched bases: 3.

The rearrangement joins TRBV11-2 to TRBJ2-3; 9 bases line up with TRBD2. Germline CDR1 SGHAT, CDR2 FQNNGV. CDR3 length: 16 amino acids. V lost 5 bases and J lost 4; bases outside the gene matches: 10. CDR3 sequence (DNA): TGTGCCAGCAGCCCCATTAGCGGGGGAATATCAGATACGCAGTATTTT. Protein sequence: CASSPISGGISDTQYF. The variable domain in full, with the rest retrieved from reference TRBV11-2 and TRBJ2-3, is EAGVAQSPRYKIIEKRQSVAFWCNPISGHATLYWYQQILGQGPKLLIQFQNNGVVDDSQLPKDRFSAERLKGVDSTLKIQPAKLEDSAVYLCASSPISGGISDTQYFGPGTRLTVL.

This clonotype was picked up a small number of times. The chain joins TRBV21-1 to TRBJ2-5; TRBD1, the table's D call, lacks a check against the DNA. TRBV21-1 is recorded as a pseudogene. CDR3 length: 15 residues. The CDR3, as DNA: TGTGCCAGCAGCAGCCTGACAGGGGCTCGGGAGACCCAGTACTTC. Encoded protein: CASSSLTGARETQYF.

This clonotype was seen many times. The chain couples TRBV9 to TRBJ2-3; D possibly corresponds to TRBD2 (5 bases). This CDR3 comprises 14 residues. In germline, CDR1 is SGDLS, CDR2 YYNGEE. The V end was cut by 3 bases, the J end by 3 bases, with 11 bases between. CDR3 sequence reads: CASSGRLLTDTQYF. DNA of the CDR3: TGTGCCAGCAGCGGCCGACTACTTACAGATACGCAGTATTTT.

The chain couples TRBV4-3 to TRBJ1-5, with TRBD1 identical over 7 bases. The CDR3 contains 15 residues. V was clipped by 0 bases and J by 7 bases; unmatched bases: 6. Germline-derived CDR1 and CDR2 are LGHNA and YSLEER. CDR3 in DNA: TGCGCCAGCAGCCAAGATTCAGGGGGGGTCCAGCCCCAGCATTTT. It yields the protein CASSQDSGGVQPQHF.